These 6 T cell receptor beta chains came from one sample sequenced in a study of spatial heterogeneity in lung cancer. Study observations and caveats: Higher tumor mutation counts went along with higher counts of expanded intratumoral alpha and beta TCRs.

Specified time point: sample taken at primary tumor resection. No cognate antigen is known for these TCRs. MiXCR, applied by TCRdb to the 5' RACE reads, yields one record per CDR3 protein. The sample includes about 13,000 distinct CDR3 sequences, around 3.1% seen only once; the top ten take 15% to 20%. Sequenced here: lung tumor tissue, sampled at surgery. These TCRs come from a male donor with early-stage non-small cell lung cancer.

In this sample, this clonotype is medium-sized. This sequence joins TRBV28 and TRBJ1-6; TRBD1 is a possible D gene (5 bases). This CDR3 contains 16 residues. V lost 6 bases and J 7 bases, leaving 19 bases between the germline ends. The germline V gene has CDR1 MDHEN and CDR2 SYDVKM. CDR3 residues: CASRGVGSLGNSPLHF. In DNA form, the CDR3 reads TGTGCCAGCAGAGGGGTTGGGAGCCTGGGGAATTCACCCCTCCACTTT.

This clonotype came up many times. The J gene is TRBJ2-6, the V gene TRBV6-5; possibly TRBD1 or TRBD2 for D (6 bases each). The V end was cut by 6 bases, the J end by 0 bases, with 15 bases between. The CDR3 has 17 residues. Germline V gene data show CDR1 as MNHEY and CDR2 as SVGAGI. The CDR3 here is CASRGGSGASGANVLTF. For the CDR3, the DNA is TGTGCCAGCAGAGGGGGGTCTGGGGCCTCTGGGGCCAACGTCCTGACTTTC.

This clonotype was counted at least ten times. The rearrangement uses TRBV5-5 and TRBJ1-1, with 7 bases that match TRBD1. The CDR3 length is 15 residues. Germline V gives CDR1 SGHKS, CDR2 YYEKEE (reference sequence). The trim removed 4 bases at V and 0 bases at J, leaving 6 bases unmatched. The CDR3 coding sequence is TGTGCCAGCAGCGCTAACACAGGGGTGAACACTGAAGCTTTCTTT. Translated: CASSANTGVNTEAFF.

This clonotype showed up many times. This chain connects TRBV7-2 to TRBJ1-3; no firm D call. The length of the CDR3 is 13 residues. Trimming cost V 3 bases and J 5 bases, with 8 bases left between them. From germline, CDR1 is SGHTA and CDR2 FQGNSA. The CDR3 loop reads CASSFGLRNTIYF. CDR3 DNA sequence: TGTGCCAGCAGCTTTGGGCTTCGAAACACCATATATTTT.

In its sample, this clonotype was seen many times. This sequence joins TRBV7-8 and TRBJ1-1, with a possible D match to TRBD1 (5 bases). V lost 3 bases and J 3 bases, leaving 11 bases between the germline ends. There are 14 residues in the CDR3. CDR1 is SGHVS and CDR2 is FQNEAQ in the germline V gene. The CDR3, as DNA: TGTGCCAGCAGCTTTCAACCGACAGACACTGAAGCTTTCTTT. As protein: CASSFQPTDTEAFF.

This clonotype is medium-sized. V gene TRBV4-2 combines with J gene TRBJ1-5; D is ambiguous. CDR1 and CDR2 (germline): LGHNA, YNFKEQ. The length of the CDR3 is 16 residues. V shed 0 bases and J shed 4 bases, with 13 bases lying between them. As DNA, the CDR3 is TGTGCCAGCAGCCAAGAAGGCAGCCCCTCGAATCAGCCCCAGCATTTT. Protein sequence: CASSQEGSPSNQPQHF.